Listed below are T cell receptor beta chains from one sample, sequenced in a study of regulatory T cells in long-lasting Graves disease. From the multiplex PCR reads, TCRdb called clonotypes with MiXCR, one entry per CDR3 protein. The table has about 520,000 distinct CDR3 sequences, about 12% seen once. These sequences were also reported in another study, on T cells in Graves' hyperthyroidism and ophthalmopathy.

This sample comprised peripheral blood mononuclear cells (PBMCs), obtained at new diagnosis, from a patient treated with antithyroid drugs. The receptors stem from a woman aged 25 to 39 with Graves disease. Each CDR3 is given with its conserved first and last residue. Fields, in order: CDR3 protein, V gene, clone size. A row's size may be missing; if present it is once, few, many or a size class.

CDR3 protein: CASSLAVDTNTGELFF; V gene: TRBV7-8; clone size: NA
CDR3 protein: CASSSLAGRGYNEQFF; V gene: TRBV11-2; clone size: many
CDR3 protein: CASSLGTGVPNEKLFF; V gene: TRBV7-9; clone size: NA
CDR3 protein: CASSTYPGTSGRAIGELFF; V gene: TRBV12-3/TRBV12-4; clone size: many
CDR3 protein: CASTILGAPYNEQFF; V gene: TRBV7-2; clone size: many
CDR3 protein: CASSLSYPRNTQYF; V gene: TRBV28; clone size: many
CDR3 protein: CASSLRPNEQFF; V gene: TRBV11-2; clone size: many
CDR3 protein: CASSWNPLAYTGELFF; V gene: TRBV5-1; clone size: few
CDR3 protein: CASNERQPYQPQHF; V gene: TRBV19; clone size: many
CDR3 protein: CASRRDRVTSSYNEQFF; V gene: TRBV7-8; clone size: many
CDR3 protein: CASTIGTGRDTQYF; V gene: TRBV6-1; clone size: NA
CDR3 protein: CASSYSGSGKPGGGTDTQYF; V gene: TRBV6-5; clone size: many
CDR3 protein: CASSNTGVYQPQHF; V gene: TRBV7-2; clone size: NA
CDR3 protein: CASSYLGTGGYNEQYF; V gene: TRBV6-5; clone size: many
CDR3 protein: CASRFLPGLAGVNEQFF; V gene: TRBV5-1; clone size: NA
CDR3 protein: CASSRQVGGNTEAFF; V gene: TRBV18; clone size: many
CDR3 protein: CASSQVSGNSPLHF; V gene: TRBV3-1; clone size: many
CDR3 protein: CASKVTDTQYF; V gene: TRBV28; clone size: many
CDR3 protein: CASSLSVSTNEQFF; V gene: TRBV7-3; clone size: many
CDR3 protein: CASSLVGFSSYNSPLHF; V gene: TRBV7-9; clone size: many
CDR3 protein: CASSLAQAYEQYF; V gene: TRBV5-1; clone size: many
CDR3 protein: CASRTSNEQFF; V gene: TRBV6-1; clone size: NA
CDR3 protein: CASILHDGGADTQYF; V gene: TRBV10-2; clone size: many
CDR3 protein: CASSPPGTSGPGTGELFF; V gene: TRBV12-3/TRBV12-4; clone size: NA
CDR3 protein: CASSDRGAPYNEQFF; V gene: TRBV25-1; clone size: many
CDR3 protein: CASSWADRISTDTQYF; V gene: TRBV14; clone size: many
CDR3 protein: CASSLSFGPNEKLFF; V gene: TRBV27; clone size: many
CDR3 protein: CAIPRGESSYEQYF; V gene: TRBV7-9; clone size: many
CDR3 protein: CSARRDLNSPLHF; V gene: TRBV20-1; clone size: many
CDR3 protein: CASRRGGNPGGELFF; V gene: TRBV9; clone size: few
CDR3 protein: CASRPRRGTESNEKLFF; V gene: TRBV7-2; clone size: few
CDR3 protein: CAISEFGVSDTQYF; V gene: TRBV10-3; clone size: many
CDR3 protein: CASTRTAGLKLFF; V gene: TRBV2; clone size: many
CDR3 protein: CSARAEYGLYEQYF; V gene: TRBV20-1; clone size: many
CDR3 protein: CASSPDRETEAFF; V gene: TRBV18; clone size: few
CDR3 protein: CSVENLVGNTIYF; V gene: TRBV29-1; clone size: NA
CDR3 protein: CASSELAGLSRELFF; V gene: TRBV2; clone size: few
CDR3 protein: CASSYLGSRGGEQYF; V gene: TRBV7-8; clone size: many
CDR3 protein: CASTRRGMNTEAFF; V gene: TRBV2; clone size: many
CDR3 protein: CASSLITGPTYEQYF; V gene: TRBV11-2; clone size: NA
CDR3 protein: CASSSRAGGNTGELFF; V gene: TRBV11-3; clone size: many
CDR3 protein: CASSLTGTLEAFF; V gene: TRBV11-3; clone size: many
CDR3 protein: CSASRFQGAYEQYF; V gene: TRBV20-1; clone size: many
CDR3 protein: CASSLGGTSSGEQYF; V gene: TRBV7-2; clone size: many
CDR3 protein: CASSPMTPVGYTF; V gene: TRBV28; clone size: few
CDR3 protein: CASRREGGDEQFF; V gene: TRBV10-3; clone size: many
CDR3 protein: CSARIYNEQFF; V gene: TRBV20-1; clone size: NA
CDR3 protein: CASSLQGLGGANVLTF; V gene: TRBV3-1; clone size: many
CDR3 protein: CASSLARDGNSPLHF; V gene: TRBV5-1; clone size: NA
CDR3 protein: CASSVGLAGASYNEQFF; V gene: TRBV5-1; clone size: many
CDR3 protein: CACSPQGASGAYEQYF; V gene: TRBV9; clone size: NA
CDR3 protein: CASSSSRISNQPQHF; V gene: TRBV28; clone size: many
CDR3 protein: CASGRQNSETQYF; V gene: TRBV12-3/TRBV12-4; clone size: many